The present entry profiles one TCR beta chain with its context. The germline V gene has CDR1 MNHNY and CDR2 SVGAGI (reference sequence). The J segment lost 5 bases and the V segment lost 5 bases, leaving 6 bases of the junction unmatched. CDR3 size: 14 residues. Generated by immunoSEQ multiplex PCR, the TCRdb table keeps only in-frame clones and is missing some. Here the sample spans roughly 23,000 clones, roughly 94% being singletons. These data come from a study of blood T cell repertoires in COVID-19. About the study: Samples came from the United States, Italy and Spain, spanning acute and convalescent COVID-19.

The sequencing input was peripheral blood. The V and J genes are TRBV6-6 and TRBJ1-5; TRBD1 agrees at 7 bases. The receptor comes from a woman aged 50 to 65 with active COVID-19. The CDR3 loop reads CASSGGTVYQPQHF. The CDR3 DNA sequence: TGTGCCAGCAGTGGCGGGACAGTTTATCAGCCCCAGCATTTT.